What follows are 8 T cell receptor beta chains derived from one specimen sequenced in a study of T cell responses to AZD1222 COVID-19 vaccine. Assay used: immunoSEQ multiplex PCR; TCRdb lists only in-frame clones, some missing. The sample comprises 57,000 or so clones, about 81% of which are singletons, and 20% to 30% rests with the top ten. The sample in question was peripheral blood, obtained 28 days after the second AZD1222 dose. These receptors originate from an adult who received the AZD1222 COVID-19 vaccine.

The CDR3 nucleotides read TGTGCCAGCAGTTACTCAGGGGTAGCCAACACCGGGGAGCTGTTTTTT. It encodes CASSYSGVANTGELFF. The rearrangement uses TRBV6-2 or TRBV6-3 and TRBJ2-2, with D tentatively TRBD1 (5 bases). Germline V gene data show CDR1 as MNHEY and CDR2 as SVGEGT. Trimming left V 0 bases short and J 2 bases short, with 10 bases between. This CDR3 spans 16 amino acids.

A few counts support this clone. CDR3 nucleotides: TGTGCCAGTAGCCGAACGCTAGCGGGAATTTACGAGCAGTACTTC. Its protein product is CASSRTLAGIYEQYF. The rearrangement links TRBV19 to TRBJ2-7; the match to TRBD2 covers 9 bases. CDR1 and CDR2 (germline): LNHDA, SQIVND (reference sequence). This CDR3 is 15 amino acids long. J lost 4 bases, V lost 6 bases, and 10 bases had no gene match.

This chain joins TRBV9 and TRBJ2-1, with 11 bases that match TRBD2. After removal of 0 bases from V and 6 bases from J, the junction contained 2 bases not matched to a gene. CDR1 is SGDLS and CDR2 is YYNGEE in the germline V gene. The CDR3 loop spans 15 amino acids. Here the CDR3 DNA reads TGTGCCAGCAGCGTAGAACTAGCGGGAGTCAATGAGCAGTTCTTC. It is translated as CASSVELAGVNEQFF.

The chain carries TRBV28 and TRBJ1-5, with D possibly TRBD1 on 6 matching bases. The CDR3 sequence is 14 residues long. V lost 2 bases and J 7 bases, leaving 12 bases between the germline ends. Per the germline V gene, CDR1 is MDHEN and CDR2 is SYDVKM. The CDR3 loop reads CASSLLDQGQPQHF. The DNA of the CDR3 is TGTGCCAGCAGTTTACTTGACCAGGGGCAGCCCCAGCATTTT.

The count of this clone is one. The V and J genes are TRBV28 and TRBJ2-7; unclear D gene. The V end was cut by 8 bases, the J end by 7 bases, with 21 bases between. The CDR3 is 14 residues long. CDR1 is MDHEN, CDR2 SYDVKM, per germline. The CDR3 DNA reads TGTGCCAGCGGGTTGCCCGGGCGGCCGCGGGAGCAGTACTTC. This translates into CASGLPGRPREQYF.

The chain carries TRBV4-1 and TRBJ1-2; 8 bases match TRBD1. There are 17 residues in the CDR3. After removal of 0 bases from V and 4 bases from J, the junction contained 10 bases not matched to a gene. Germline loops: CDR1 MGHRA, CDR2 YSYEKL. CDR3 nucleotides: TGCGCCAGCAGCCAAGATAAGCAGGGGGCGCAGGGCTATGGCTACACCTTC. It translates to CASSQDKQGAQGYGYTF.

The rearrangement links TRBV6-5 to TRBJ2-7; no clear D. The CDR3 runs 15 residues. Trimming took off 6 bases at V and 1 base at J, with 16 bases between the two ends. The germline CDR1 and CDR2 sequences are MNHEY and SVGAGI. CDR3 amino acids: CASRPGAGPSYEQYF. CDR3 coding DNA: TGTGCCAGCAGGCCCGGTGCCGGACCGTCCTACGAGCAGTACTTC.

The chain has TRBV25-1 and TRBJ2-7, with D hard to call. CDR1 is MGHDK and CDR2 is SYGVNS in the germline V gene. This CDR3 is built from 12 residues. V dropped 5 bases and J dropped 6 bases, with 11 bases sitting between them. The CDR3, as DNA: TGTGCCAGCAGTCAGGAATATATCGAGCAGTACTTC. This codes for CASSQEYIEQYF.